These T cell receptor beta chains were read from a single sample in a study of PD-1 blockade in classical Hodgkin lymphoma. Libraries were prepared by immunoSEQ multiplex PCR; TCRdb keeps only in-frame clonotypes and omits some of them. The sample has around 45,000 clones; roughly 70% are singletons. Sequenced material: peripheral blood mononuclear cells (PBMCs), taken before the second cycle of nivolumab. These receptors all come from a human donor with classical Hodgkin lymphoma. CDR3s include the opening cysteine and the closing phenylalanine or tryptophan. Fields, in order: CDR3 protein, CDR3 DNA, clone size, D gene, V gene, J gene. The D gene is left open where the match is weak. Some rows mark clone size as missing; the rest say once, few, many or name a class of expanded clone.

CASSPPSRRDTQYF	TGTGCCAGTAGTCCCCCCTCGCGACGGGATACGCAGTATTTT	NA	NA	TRBV19	TRBJ2-3
CASREQIELADTQYF	TGTGCCAGCAGGGAACAGATAGAGTTGGCAGATACGCAGTATTTT	many	NA	TRBV2	TRBJ2-3
CASSDSGAGEQFF	TGTGCCAGCAGCGACTCAGGGGCCGGTGAGCAGTTCTTC	NA	NA	TRBV7-9	TRBJ2-1
CASSYTTNEQFF	TGTGCCAGCAGTTATACCACCAATGAGCAGTTCTTC	NA	NA	TRBV27	TRBJ2-1
CASSTQGRISEAFF	TGTGCCAGCAGCACGCAGGGCAGGATATCTGAAGCTTTCTTT	NA	NA	TRBV14	TRBJ1-1
CASSPRLDPANYGYTF	TGTGCCAGCTCACCTAGGTTAGACCCAGCTAACTATGGCTACACCTTC	NA	NA	TRBV18	TRBJ1-2
CASNPGTGLQPQHF	TGTGCCAGCAACCCCGGGACAGGGCTTCAGCCCCAGCATTTT	few	TRBD1	TRBV5-5	TRBJ1-5
CASSLSGVPQETQYF	TGTGCCAGCAGCTTATCGGGGGTCCCACAAGAGACCCAGTACTTC	NA	NA	TRBV7-2	TRBJ2-5
CASSLNSYEKLFF	TGTGCCAGCAGCTTAAATTCTTATGAAAAACTGTTTTTT	NA	NA	TRBV7-9	TRBJ1-4
CASSLSWNEQFF	TGTGCCAGCAGCTTATCTTGGAATGAGCAGTTCTTC	NA	NA	TRBV7-9	TRBJ2-1
CASTTRDRGLDQPQHF	TGTGCCAGCACGACCCGGGACAGGGGGTTGGATCAGCCCCAGCATTTT	NA	TRBD1	TRBV6-6	TRBJ1-5
CASSWTGVGTEAFF	TGTGCCAGCAGTTGGACAGGGGTCGGCACTGAAGCTTTCTTT	few	TRBD1	TRBV6-6	TRBJ1-1
CSAGRDHPMETQYF	TGCAGCGCTGGCCGGGACCACCCTATGGAGACCCAGTACTTC	NA	NA	TRBV29-1	TRBJ2-5
CASETGTTISYEQYF	TGTGCCAGCGAGACCGGGACAACGATATCCTACGAGCAGTACTTC	NA	NA	TRBV28	TRBJ2-7
CASSEYTDTQYF	TGTGCCAGTAGCGAATACACAGATACGCAGTATTTT	NA	NA	TRBV19	TRBJ2-3
CASSGTRIGYGYTF	TGTGCCAGCAGCGGGACCCGAATTGGCTATGGCTACACCTTC	NA	NA	TRBV9	TRBJ1-2
CASSFGTHTDTQYF	TGTGCCAGCAGTTTCGGGACACACACAGATACGCAGTATTTT	few	NA	TRBV28	TRBJ2-3
CASSVGAAKETQYF	TGTGCCAGCAGCGTAGGGGCAGCAAAAGAGACCCAGTACTTC	NA	NA	TRBV9	TRBJ2-5
CATGDFLEKLFF	TGTGCCACCGGGGATTTTCTCGAAAAACTGTTTTTT	NA	NA	TRBV19	TRBJ1-4
CASRAGEYGNTF	TGTGCCAGCAGGGCAGGAGAATATGGCAACACCTTC	NA	NA	TRBV2	TRBJ1-2
CASRSPLNTEAFF	TGTGCCAGCAGGAGTCCATTGAACACTGAAGCTTTCTTT	NA	NA	TRBV27	TRBJ1-1
CASSLSNEQFF	TGTGCCAGCAGCTTGAGCAATGAGCAGTTCTTC	NA	NA	TRBV7-9	TRBJ2-1